The 28 T cell receptor beta chains below were found in one sample sequenced in a study of T-cell memory formation after mild COVID-19. A single record per CDR3 protein comes from TCRdb applying MiXCR to the 5' RACE reads. The table includes about 350,000 distinct CDR3 sequences, about 13% detected once. Sequencing used PBMCs or a T cell subset sorted from them (not recorded which). The receptors originated from a young man who had mild COVID-19 (a few samples of this study predate the infection). Cell type and time point are not known.

The chain combines TRBV6-1 with TRBJ1-2; 7 nucleotides agree with TRBD1. Looked up from germline, CDR1 is MNHNS and CDR2 is SASEGT. The V gene end was trimmed by 1 base and the J gene end by 2 bases; junction bases not matched to a gene: 7. This CDR3 is built from 16 residues. The DNA for the CDR3 is TGTGCCAGCAGTGAAGTAGGAACAGGGGCCAACTATGGCTACACCTTC. This gives the protein CASSEVGTGANYGYTF.

This clonotype has a handful of counts. The chain employs TRBV6-5 and TRBJ2-1, with D unresolved. Germline assignment: CDR1 MNHEY and CDR2 SVGAGI. This CDR3 region has 14 residues. Deletions cut 0 bases from V and 7 bases from J, with 10 bases between. CDR3 in DNA: TGTGCCAGCAGTTACTCGAGTAGCAGGAATGAGCAGTTCTTC. Its protein product is CASSYSSSRNEQFF.

Only a few counts were recorded for this clonotype. J is TRBJ2-5 and V is TRBV5-1; D is uncertain. This CDR3 has 15 residues. Between the trimmed V and J ends, which lost 0 bases and 4 bases, there was a span of 13 bases. Germline CDR1 reads SGHRS; CDR2 reads YFSETQ. CDR3 in DNA: TGCGCCAGCAGCTTGGAACAGATTGGTGGAGAGACCCAGTACTTC. The encoded protein is CASSLEQIGGETQYF. Together with reference TRBV5-1 and TRBJ2-5, the CDR3 gives the full variable domain: KAGVTQTPRYLIKTRGQQVTLSCSPISGHRSVSWYQQTPGQGLQFLFEYFSETQRNKGNFPGRFSGRQFSNSRSEMNVSTLELGDSALYLCASSLEQIGGETQYFGPGTRLLVL.

This sequence joins TRBV5-4 and TRBJ2-5, with D possibly being TRBD1 (5 bases). Trimming left V 4 bases short and J 1 base short, with 14 bases between. The CDR3 extends over 15 amino acids. CDR1 and CDR2 from the germline V gene are SGHNT and YYREEE (reference sequence). DNA of the CDR3: TGTGCCAGCAGCCGGGCGCTGGGGCCCCAAGAGACCCAGTACTTC. Residues: CASSRALGPQETQYF.

There are many counts of this clonotype. V gene TRBV18 combines with J gene TRBJ2-3; TRBD2 matches 8 bases. Germline V gene lookup returns CDR1 KGHSH and CDR2 LQKENI. V shed 2 bases and J 2 bases; nucleotides not matched to a gene: 3. The CDR3 extends over 15 amino acids. The CDR3 protein is CASSPTSGTTDTQYF. The CDR3 DNA reads TGTGCCAGCTCACCAACTAGCGGAACCACAGATACGCAGTATTTT. The variable domain in full, completed from reference TRBV18 and TRBJ2-3, reads NAGVMQNPRHLVRRRGQEARLRCSPMKGHSHVYWYRQLPEEGLKFMVYLQKENIIDESGMPKERFSAEFPKEGPSILRIQQVVRGDSAAYFCASSPTSGTTDTQYFGPGTRLTVL.

This clonotype was seen many times. This chain connects TRBV6-2 or TRBV6-3 to TRBJ2-2; D not resolved. The CDR3 has 17 residues. Germline-derived CDR1 and CDR2 are MNHEY and SVGEGT. Trimming left V 2 bases short and J 1 base short, with 14 bases between. CDR3 protein: CASSYGRPGLNTGELFF. CDR3 nucleotides: TGTGCCAGCAGTTACGGGCGTCCCGGGCTGAACACCGGGGAGCTGTTTTTT.

The J gene is TRBJ1-4, the V gene TRBV12-3 or TRBV12-4; D is possibly TRBD1 (5 bases). Deletions cut 6 bases from V and 6 bases from J, with 14 bases between. CDR3 length equals 14 residues. The CDR3 spells CASSGGSSDEKLFF. The DNA of the CDR3 is TGTGCCAGCAGCGGGGGGAGCAGTGATGAAAAACTGTTTTTT.

The table lists this clonotype with a few counts. V gene TRBV28 combines with J gene TRBJ1-5; 7 bases are shared with TRBD1. Germline V gene data show CDR1 as MDHEN and CDR2 as SYDVKM. The CDR3 runs to 15 residues. Unmatched junction bases numbered 8, after V lost 6 bases and J lost 3 bases. The CDR3 DNA reads TGTGCCAGCAGAACAGCAGGGGGACACAATCAGCCCCAGCATTTT. It codes for CASRTAGGHNQPQHF.

The chain uses TRBV5-1 and TRBJ1-3; D remains unclear. CDR1 SGHRS and CDR2 YFSETQ come from the germline V gene. This CDR3 spans 16 amino acids. V lost 2 bases and J lost 0, with 12 bases in between. CDR3 bases: TGCGCCAGCAGCTTTGGTCCCGGGAGCTCTGGAAACACCATATATTTT. Protein product: CASSFGPGSSGNTIYF.

This chain connects TRBV5-1 to TRBJ1-4, with D maybe TRBD1 (5 bases). There are 13 residues in the CDR3. The V gene lost 4 bases and the J gene lost 5 bases, with 9 bases spanning the gap. The germline V gene encodes CDR1 SGHRS and CDR2 YFSETQ. The CDR3 bases are TGCGCCAGCAGCGGTTGGGGGAATGAAAAACTGTTTTTT. Translating it yields CASSGWGNEKLFF. Looking up the rest from reference TRBV5-1 and TRBJ1-4 gives the full variable domain: KAGVTQTPRYLIKTRGQQVTLSCSPISGHRSVSWYQQTPGQGLQFLFEYFSETQRNKGNFPGRFSGRQFSNSRSEMNVSTLELGDSALYLCASSGWGNEKLFFGSGTQLSVL.

This clonotype was seen a handful of times. V gene TRBV3-1 combines with J gene TRBJ2-5; D possibly corresponds to TRBD2 (7 bases). V was clipped by 0 bases and J by 1 base, with 9 bases between them. The germline V gene has CDR1 LGHDT and CDR2 YNNKEL (reference sequence). The CDR3 runs to 15 residues. The CDR3 DNA sequence: TGTGCCAGCAGCCAAGAGGCGGGGGCCCAAGAGACCCAGTACTTC. It yields the protein CASSQEAGAQETQYF.

This clonotype was observed a few times. CDR3 in DNA: TGCGCCAGCAGCCAAAACCCCCTAGCGGGCGCGTACGAGCAGTACTTC. It codes for CASSQNPLAGAYEQYF. The chain joins TRBV4-3 to TRBJ2-7; 8 nucleotides agree with TRBD2. The germline CDR1 and CDR2 sequences are LGHNA and YSLEER. V lost 2 bases and J lost 4; bases outside the gene matches: 10. This CDR3 is built from 16 residues.

This clonotype was seen a handful of times. The rearrangement links TRBV7-3 to TRBJ1-5; no reliable D call. Germline CDR1 and CDR2: SGHTA and FQGTGA. Trimming removed 2 bases from V and 7 bases from J, with 9 bases in between. This CDR3 contains 13 residues. In nucleotides, the CDR3 is TGTGCCAGCAGCTTATTTACTGGCCAGCCCCAGCATTTT. Its translation: CASSLFTGQPQHF.

The genes are TRBV6-5 and TRBJ2-3, with a tentative D call TRBD1 (5 bases). This CDR3 has 15 residues. Germline V gene sequence: CDR1 MNHEY, CDR2 SVGAGI. Trimming removed 5 bases at V and 8 bases at J, with 20 bases between. In DNA, the CDR3 is TGTGCCAGCAGTCTGACCCCGGGCTGGGGCGGTACGCAGTATTTT. This gives the protein CASSLTPGWGGTQYF.

This rearrangement joins TRBV5-1 to TRBJ1-1, with D maybe TRBD1 (6 bases). Germline values: CDR1 SGHRS, CDR2 YFSETQ. Trimming removed 2 bases from V and 4 bases from J, with 15 bases in between. The CDR3 is 15 amino acids. CDR3 protein: CASSFRGLTGTEAFF. As DNA, the CDR3 is TGCGCCAGCAGCTTTCGGGGGCTCACTGGCACTGAAGCTTTCTTT.

This clonotype has only a few counts. This chain connects TRBV5-1 to TRBJ1-1; D gene uncertain. This CDR3 is 17 amino acids long. The germline V gene encodes CDR1 SGHRS and CDR2 YFSETQ. The V gene lost 3 bases and the J gene lost 5 bases, with 23 bases spanning the gap. CDR3 sequence (DNA): TGCGCCAGCAGCTGGGGAGTAGCCCGGGTCACCGGAACTGAAGCTTTCTTT. Translating gives CASSWGVARVTGTEAFF.

The chain joins TRBV5-5 to TRBJ2-7; D may be TRBD1 (6 bases). Germline V lookup: CDR1 SGHKS, CDR2 YYEKEE (reference sequence). Trimming shortened V by 5 bases and J by 1 base, and 13 bases separated the two germline ends. This CDR3 contains 14 residues. CDR3 DNA: TGTGCCAGCAGTCCCGAAGACAGGTCCTACGAGCAGTACTTC. Translated: CASSPEDRSYEQYF.

This clonotype turned up a few times. The chain combines TRBV9 with TRBJ1-1; unclear D gene. There are 13 residues in the CDR3. CDR1 is SGDLS and CDR2 is YYNGEE in the germline V gene. Trimming cost V 0 bases and J 7 bases, with 10 bases left between them. The DNA of the CDR3 is TGTGCCAGCAGCGTAGCGGGCAGAGGTGAAGCTTTCTTT. This codes for CASSVAGRGEAFF.

This clonotype was seen only a few times. The V and J genes are TRBV4-1 and TRBJ2-1; maybe TRBD2 (5 bases). This CDR3 has 16 amino acids. V gave up 0 bases and J gave up 10 bases, with 19 bases separating them. Germline V gene data show CDR1 as MGHRA and CDR2 as YSYEKL. The CDR3 loop is CASSQEESGPQLEQFF. CDR3 in DNA: TGCGCCAGCAGCCAAGAGGAAAGCGGACCCCAATTGGAGCAGTTCTTC.

The chain is built from TRBV12-3 or TRBV12-4 and TRBJ1-1; no clear D gene. The length of the CDR3 is 15 residues. The ends were cut back, 4 bases at V and 0 bases at J, with 12 bases in the middle. In DNA form, the CDR3 reads TGTGCCAGCAGTTCTCCCGCCCTACTGAACACTGAAGCTTTCTTT. This encodes CASSSPALLNTEAFF.

This rearrangement joins TRBV5-1 to TRBJ1-2; D is undetermined. The CDR3 sequence is 13 residues long. V was clipped by 0 bases and J by 7 bases, with 10 bases between them. CDR1 and CDR2 (germline): SGHRS, YFSETQ. This CDR3 is CASSLVGPSGYTF. The CDR3 nucleotides read TGCGCCAGCAGCTTGGTTGGCCCTAGTGGCTACACCTTC.

Points on this clonotype: Germline and junction disagree at one end, which may indicate a read error. The chain has TRBV7-8 and TRBJ2-6, with D perhaps matching TRBD1 (6 bases). From germline, CDR1 is SGHVS and CDR2 FQNEAQ. This CDR3 is built from 17 residues. The CDR3 loop reads CASILSMGASGANVLTF. As DNA, the CDR3 is TGTGCCAGCATCTTAAGTATGGGGGCTTCTGGGGCCAACGTCCTGACTTTC. The full variable domain, rest sourced from reference TRBV7-8 and TRBJ2-6, is GAGVSQSPRYKVAKRGQDVALRCDPISGHVSLFWYQQALGQGPEFLTYFQNEAQLDKSGLPSDRFFAERPEGSVSTLKIQRTQQEDSAVYLCASILSMGASGANVLTFGAGSRLTVL.

The chain couples TRBV20-1 to TRBJ2-7; tentatively, D is TRBD1 (6 bases). CDR3 size: 14 residues. The V gene lost 3 bases and the J gene lost 3 bases, with 15 bases spanning the gap. The germline gives CDR1 DFQATT, CDR2 SNEGSKA (reference sequence). In nucleotides, the CDR3 is TGCAGTGCTAGTGGGGGCGAACAGAGCTACGAGCAGTACGTC. Encoded protein: CSASGGEQSYEQYV.

The sample holds a few counts of this clonotype. The chain couples TRBV11-2 to TRBJ1-4; D gene unclear. The CDR3 has 15 amino acids. Germline values: CDR1 SGHAT, CDR2 FQNNGV. Trimming cost V 5 bases and J 0 bases, with 10 bases left between them. The CDR3 DNA follows: TGTGCCAGCAGCCGCTACGCAACAACTAATGAAAAACTGTTTTTT. Amino acids: CASSRYATTNEKLFF.

This clonotype has only a few counts. The rearrangement uses TRBV5-1 and TRBJ2-3; D might be TRBD2 (5 bases). This CDR3 spans 15 amino acids. Trimming stripped 2 bases from V and 1 base from J, with 11 bases between. The germline V gene encodes CDR1 SGHRS and CDR2 YFSETQ. The CDR3 sequence is CASSFGSRGTDTQYF. The CDR3 DNA follows: TGCGCCAGCAGCTTTGGGAGCAGAGGCACAGATACGCAGTATTTT.

This clonotype was seen repeatedly, ten times or more. The V gene is TRBV5-6, the J gene TRBJ1-6; D remains unclear. Germline V gives CDR1 SGHDT, CDR2 YYEEEE. The CDR3 sequence is 12 residues long. V was trimmed by 2 bases and J by 9 bases, leaving 6 bases between them. The CDR3 spells CASSFYASPLHF. In nucleotides, the CDR3 is TGTGCCAGCAGCTTTTACGCTTCACCCCTCCACTTT. Full variable domain (outside the CDR3, taken from reference TRBV5-6 and TRBJ1-6): DAGVTQSPTHLIKTRGQQVTLRCSPKSGHDTVSWYQQALGQGPQFIFQYYEEEERQRGNFPDRFSGHQFPNYSSELNVNALLLGDSALYLCASSFYASPLHFGNGTRLTVT.

This clonotype was counted only a few times. This chain uses TRBV29-1 with TRBJ2-5; D is unclear. Germline V gene data show CDR1 as SQVTM and CDR2 as ANQGSEA. The V end lost 4 bases, the J end lost 5 bases, and 11 bases lay between the germline ends. The CDR3 loop spans 12 amino acids. In nucleotides, the CDR3 is TGCAGCGTTGGGGTTTCGGGTGAGACCCAGTACTTC. Protein: CSVGVSGETQYF.

Ten or more counts support this clonotype. The chain employs TRBV15 and TRBJ2-1, with 7 bases matching TRBD2. The CDR3 length is 15 residues. V trimming: 0 bases; J trimming: 9 bases; junction bases outside the gene matches: 8. Germline CDR1 LNHNV, CDR2 YYDKDF (reference sequence). In DNA form, the CDR3 reads TGTGCCACCAGCAGAGACTCCGCAGCGGGGTTTGAGCAGTTCTTC. It encodes CATSRDSAAGFEQFF.